This TCR beta chain was captured in a study of blood T cell repertoires in COVID-19. At the level of the study: COVID-19 samples collected from the United States, Italy and Spain covered acute and convalescent phases. T cells, B-cell-depleted T cells, or PBMCs provided the cDNA or gDNA that served as material.

Germline V gene lookup returns CDR1 SGHDT and CDR2 YYEEEE. This CDR3 spans 13 amino acids. The germline V and J ends were trimmed by 0 bases and 5 bases, with 9 bases remaining between them. The method was immunoSEQ multiplex PCR; TCRdb's version includes in-frame clones alone and lacks a portion of them. The sample consists of 150,000 or so clones, approximately 88% of them appearing once. Assignment of participants to cohorts was predicated upon participant-reported clinical history. This TCR was sampled from a woman aged 45-59 years who had recovered from COVID-19. What was sequenced was PBMCs or T cells enriched from blood (not recorded which). This chain joins TRBV5-6 and TRBJ2-7, with TRBD2 as a possible D gene (5 bases). The CDR3 spells CASSLGTGDEQYF. The CDR3 coding sequence is TGTGCCAGCAGCTTGGGGACCGGGGACGAGCAGTACTTC.